Listed below are T cell receptor beta chains from one sample, sequenced in a study of blood T cells in healthy people across ages. TCRdb re-derived calls from the 5' RACE reads in MiXCR, one entry per CDR3 protein. The table lists over 1,300,000 distinct CDR3 sequences, roughly 60% of them singletons, with over 5% in the top ten. The sample consisted of blood. All receptors come from a man aged 18 to 29 in good health. Each CDR3 is given with its conserved first and last residue. The order of the fields is V gene, clone size, CDR3 length, D gene, J gene, CDR3 protein, CDR3 DNA. The D gene is left open where the match is weak. Where a row states a size, it is once, few, many or the class of an expanded clone; other rows omit it.

>TRBV10-3|-|17|TRBD2|TRBJ2-2
CAISDVVTSGGEGELFF
TGTGCCATCAGTGACGTTGTTACTAGCGGGGGCGAAGGGGAGCTGTTTTTT
>TRBV12-3/TRBV12-4|-|14|TRBD1|TRBJ2-4
CASSFWDRVGEQYF
TGTGCCAGCAGTTTTTGGGACAGGGTAGGGGAGCAGTACTTC
>TRBV5-1|few|16|-|TRBJ2-5
CASSSGERQAMRTQYF
TGCGCCAGCAGCTCCGGCGAGAGACAGGCGATGCGGACCCAGTACTTC
>TRBV20-1|once|13|-|TRBJ2-4
CSVDRSSYNEQYF
TGCAGTGTAGACAGGAGCTCCTACAATGAGCAGTACTTC
>TRBV5-6|-|15|-|TRBJ2-5
CASSNTGLSQETQYF
TGTGCCAGCAGCAACACCGGGCTGAGTCAGGAGACCCAGTACTTC
>TRBV7-9|few|14|TRBD1|TRBJ1-2
CASSREGQGNGYTF
TGTGCCAGCAGTCGAGAAGGACAGGGTAATGGCTACACCTTC
>TRBV10-3|-|13|-|TRBJ2-5
CAISVSAQETQYF
TGTGCCATCAGTGTTTCTGCCCAAGAGACCCAGTACTTC
>TRBV20-1|-|13|-|TRBJ1-1
CSARDWLNTEAFF
TGCAGTGCTAGAGATTGGTTGAACACTGAAGCTTTCTTT
>TRBV4-1|few|17|TRBD2|TRBJ2-1
CASSQDITSGSGNEQFF
TGCGCCAGCAGCCAAGATATAACTAGCGGGAGTGGGAATGAGCAGTTCTTC
>TRBV20-1|-|12|TRBD1|TRBJ1-1
CSADQGGTEAFF
TGCAGTGCTGACCAGGGGGGCACTGAAGCTTTCTTT
>TRBV29-1|-|15|TRBD2|TRBJ2-7
CSVEEAGDVQETRYF
TGCAGCGTTGAGGAGGCGGGGGACGTACAAGAGACCCGGTACTTC
>TRBV6-2/TRBV6-3|-|15|TRBD1|TRBJ2-5
CASSETGDLVETQYF
TGTGCCAGCAGTGAGACAGGGGATTTGGTAGAGACCCAGTACTTC
>TRBV12-3/TRBV12-4|-|13|-|TRBJ2-5
CASSWDRGETQYF
TGTGCCAGCAGTTGGGATAGAGGAGAGACCCAGTACTTC
>TRBV29-1|-|11|-|TRBJ2-1
CSAQSSYEQFF
TGCAGCGCCCAGAGCTCCTACGAGCAGTTCTTC
>TRBV4-3|-|16|-|TRBJ2-4
CASSQGVSRIQETQYF
TGCGCCAGCAGCCAAGGTGTCAGTCGGATCCAAGAGACTCAGTACTTC
>TRBV20-1|-|11|-|TRBJ2-7
CSARDNDEQYF
TGCAGTGCTAGAGATAACGACGAGCAGTACTTC
>TRBV28|-|18|TRBD2|TRBJ2-3
CASSDRQSGTSGVNTQYF
TGTGCCAGCAGCGACAGGCAGAGCGGGACTAGCGGGGTAAATACGCAGTATTTT
>TRBV6-2/TRBV6-3|-|18|TRBD2|TRBJ2-1
CASSYAGLAGGLYNEQFF
TGTGCCAGCAGTTACGCCGGACTAGCGGGGGGCCTCTACAATGAGCAGTTCTTC
>TRBV15|-|16|-|TRBJ2-2
CATSRDSRSNTGELFF
TGTGCCACCAGCAGAGATAGTAGGTCGAACACCGGGGAGCTGTTTTTT
>TRBV6-4|few|15|-|TRBJ2-1
CASSEEAAPYNEQFF
TGTGCCAGCAGTGAGGAAGCGGCCCCCTACAATGAGCAGTTCTTC
>TRBV6-2/TRBV6-3|few|12|-|TRBJ2-7
CASSGIAYEQYF
TGTGCCAGCTCGGGGATTGCCTACGAGCAGTACTTC
>TRBV12-3/TRBV12-4|-|14|TRBD1|TRBJ2-7
CASSLGRGTDEQYF
TGTGCCAGCAGTTTAGGCAGGGGGACCGACGAGCAGTACTTC
>TRBV11-2|-|15|-|TRBJ2-1
CASSLGRDTYNEQFF
TGTGCCAGCAGCTTAGGGCGAGACACTTACAATGAGCAGTTCTTC
>TRBV29-1|few|12|-|TRBJ2-3
CSVGASTDTQYF
TGCAGCGTGGGGGCTAGCACAGATACGCAGTATTTT
>TRBV4-2|few|15|-|TRBJ2-1
CASSQEGSAANEQFF
TGTGCCAGCAGCCAAGAGGGGAGCGCAGCAAATGAGCAGTTCTTC
>TRBV29-1|few|12|-|TRBJ2-7
CSVEEGGNEQYF
TGCAGCGTTGAGGAGGGGGGCAACGAGCAGTACTTC
>TRBV20-1|few|15|-|TRBJ2-1
CSARRGGNSYNEQFF
TGCAGTGCTAGGAGAGGGGGAAACTCCTACAATGAGCAGTTCTTC
>TRBV29-1|-|11|-|TRBJ1-2
CSGTDNYGYTF
TGCAGCGGGACAGACAACTATGGCTACACCTTC
>TRBV4-2|-|13|-|TRBJ2-5
CASSQLQLEVQYF
TGTGCCAGCAGCCAACTCCAGCTTGAGGTCCAGTACTTC
>TRBV7-6|once|15|-|TRBJ2-5
CASSPVQFGRETQYF
TGTGCCAGCAGCCCAGTCCAGTTCGGCAGGGAGACCCAGTACTTC
>TRBV4-3|-|15|-|TRBJ2-3
CASSQDQGGSDTQYF
TGCGCCAGCAGCCAAGATCAGGGGGGCTCAGATACGCAGTATTTT
>TRBV7-2|few|12|-|TRBJ1-2
CASSSQVARYTF
TGTGCCAGCAGCTCCCAAGTCGCACGCTACACCTTC
>TRBV10-3|few|14|TRBD2|TRBJ2-1
CAISDPGTSHEQFF
TGTGCCATCAGTGACCCCGGGACTAGCCATGAGCAGTTCTTC
>TRBV4-1|-|13|-|TRBJ2-5
CASSPKPVETQYF
TGCGCCAGCAGCCCAAAACCTGTGGAGACCCAGTACTTC
>TRBV28|-|14|-|TRBJ2-7
CASSLLSPSYEQYF
TGTGCCAGCAGTTTACTTTCCCCCTCCTACGAGCAGTACTTC
>TRBV20-1|-|14|TRBD1|TRBJ1-6
CSASATGKGSPLHF
TGCAGTGCTAGCGCGACAGGGAAAGGATCACCCCTCCACTTT
>TRBV20-1|-|12|TRBD1|TRBJ1-2
CLPLDRGLGYTF
TGTCTACCGCTCGACAGGGGGCTAGGCTACACCTTC
>TRBV20-1|-|13|-|TRBJ2-1
CSARMYQENEQFF
TGCAGTGCTAGGATGTATCAGGAAAATGAGCAGTTCTTC
>TRBV7-2|few|19|TRBD2|TRBJ2-7
CASSLAPSSSSGRFYEQYF
TGTGCCAGCAGCTTAGCACCCTCGTCCTCTAGCGGGAGATTCTACGAGCAGTACTTC
>TRBV20-1|-|13|TRBD1|TRBJ1-2
CSARQGARYGYTF
TGCAGTGCTCGCCAGGGGGCGCGGTATGGCTACACCTTC
>TRBV20-1|-|14|TRBD2|TRBJ2-1
CSAIISGNYNEQFF
TGCAGTGCTATAATTAGCGGGAACTACAATGAGCAGTTCTTC
>TRBV29-1|-|11|-|TRBJ2-3
CSGSITETQYF
TGCAGCGGGTCGATCACAGAGACGCAGTATTTT
>TRBV7-9|-|16|-|TRBJ2-2
CASSRLGGANTGELFF
TGTGCCAGCAGCCGCCTAGGCGGAGCGAACACCGGGGAGCTGTTTTTT
>TRBV3-1|-|15|-|TRBJ2-3
CASSLGTRSTDTQYF
TGTGCCAGCAGCCTCGGGACACGGAGCACAGATACGCAGTATTTT
>TRBV2|many|15|TRBD2|TRBJ2-5
CASSGGAGRRETQYF
TGTGCCAGCAGTGGGGGAGCGGGACGTCGGGAGACCCAGTACTTC